A selection of T cell receptor beta chains follows, all from one sample in a study of blood T cells in healthy people across ages. One entry per CDR3 protein results from TCRdb running MiXCR on the 5' RACE reads. The data hold 780,000 or so distinct CDR3 sequences, with around 25% observed a single time. The sample was also reused in another study, on T cells of mothers and their children.

Sequencing used blood. The source is a boy between 10 and 17 years old in good health. Each CDR3 is given with its conserved first and last residue. Fields, in order: D gene, J gene, clone size, V gene, CDR3 protein, CDR3 DNA. The D gene is left open where the match is weak. The size entry is marked missing in some rows and otherwise reads once, few, many or a size class.

TRBD1 TRBJ2-5 NA TRBV24-1 CATSATGQGLETQYF TGTGCCACCAGTGCCACAGGACAGGGTTTGGAGACCCAGTACTTC
TRBD1 TRBJ2-5 few TRBV9 CASSEGALDRVETQYF TGTGCCAGCAGCGAGGGGGCCTTGGACAGGGTTGAGACCCAGTACTTC
TRBD1 TRBJ1-2 few TRBV7-3 CASSLTAGGGYTF TGTGCCAGCAGCTTAACGGCAGGGGGAGGCTACACCTTC
TRBD1 TRBJ1-1 NA TRBV5-1 CASSSSLPLRDRGSEAFF TGCGCCAGCAGCTCCAGCCTGCCGCTCCGAGACAGGGGGAGTGAAGCTTTCTTT
NA TRBJ2-1 NA TRBV15 CATSREAGSSYNEQFF TGTGCCACCAGCAGAGAGGCCGGGAGCTCCTACAATGAGCAGTTCTTC
NA TRBJ2-1 NA TRBV3-1 CASSHEGNEQFF TGTGCCAGCAGCCACGAGGGAAATGAGCAGTTCTTC
NA TRBJ1-2 few TRBV7-9 CASSLAWAEHYGYTF TGTGCCAGCAGCTTAGCGTGGGCCGAACACTATGGCTACACCTTC
NA TRBJ2-5 few TRBV3-1 CASSQGPGNFKETQYF TGTGCCAGCAGCCAAGGCCCGGGCAACTTCAAAGAGACCCAGTACTTC
NA TRBJ2-3 NA TRBV28 CASSSTTPGTQYF TGTGCCAGCAGCTCAACGACCCCAGGGACGCAGTATTTT
NA TRBJ2-7 few TRBV29-1 CSGRVSTEQYF TGCAGCGGCAGGGTCAGTACCGAGCAGTACTTC
TRBD1 TRBJ2-5 NA TRBV7-3 CASSLNRGLGETQYF TGTGCCAGCAGCTTAAACAGGGGGCTAGGCGAGACCCAGTACTTC
TRBD1 TRBJ2-7 many TRBV29-1 CSVGQGAVEQYF TGCAGCGTTGGACAGGGGGCGGTCGAGCAGTACTTC
NA TRBJ2-2 few TRBV6-5 CASSYPGRGELFF TGTGCCAGCAGTTACCCGGGGAGGGGGGAGCTGTTTTTT
NA TRBJ2-3 few TRBV12-3/TRBV12-4 CASSFSRGLSTDTQYF TGTGCCAGCAGTTTTTCGAGGGGCCTCAGCACAGATACGCAGTATTTT
NA TRBJ2-7 NA TRBV7-9 CASSRSSVTYEQYF TGTGCCAGCTCCCGCTCGTCCGTTACCTACGAGCAGTACTTC
NA TRBJ1-3 few TRBV7-2 CASSLALDTIYF TGTGCCAGCAGCTTAGCGCTGGACACCATATATTTT
TRBD2 TRBJ2-6 NA TRBV30 CAWSRRGSGANVLTF TGTGCCTGGAGCCGGCGGGGGTCTGGGGCCAACGTCCTGACTTTC
TRBD2 TRBJ2-7 few TRBV7-2 CASSLNSGSIYEQYF TGTGCCAGCAGCTTAAACAGCGGGAGTATCTACGAGCAGTACTTC
NA TRBJ2-3 NA TRBV20-1 CSAKQTVITDTQYF TGCAGTGCCAAACAGACAGTAATCACAGATACGCAGTATTTT
TRBD1 TRBJ1-2 NA TRBV27 CASSKGTGGYYGYTF TGTGCCAGCAGTAAAGGGACAGGGGGATACTATGGCTACACCTTC
NA TRBJ2-3 few TRBV4-2 CASSPSPDTDTQYF TGTGCCAGCAGCCCGTCGCCAGACACAGATACGCAGTATTTT
TRBD2 TRBJ2-7 few TRBV7-2 CASSLAVLAGPYEQYF TGTGCCAGCAGCTTAGCGGTCCTAGCGGGGCCCTACGAGCAGTACTTC
NA TRBJ2-3 NA TRBV5-1 CASSVSGALSTDTQYF TGCGCCAGCAGCGTTTCAGGGGCACTTAGCACAGATACGCAGTATTTT
NA TRBJ2-3 NA TRBV7-9 CASSHIQGGDTQYF TGTGCCAGCAGCCATATACAGGGAGGGGATACGCAGTATTTT
TRBD1 TRBJ1-1 few TRBV2 CASRGDSVNTGAFF TGTGCCAGCAGGGGGGACAGCGTGAACACTGGAGCTTTCTTT
NA TRBJ2-1 once TRBV30 CAWGWGGGGYNEQFF TGTGCCTGGGGATGGGGAGGGGGAGGCTACAATGAGCAGTTCTTC
NA TRBJ1-5 NA TRBV2 CASSERRTEQQPQHF TGTGCCAGCAGCGAAAGGCGGACAGAGCAGCAGCCCCAGCATTTT